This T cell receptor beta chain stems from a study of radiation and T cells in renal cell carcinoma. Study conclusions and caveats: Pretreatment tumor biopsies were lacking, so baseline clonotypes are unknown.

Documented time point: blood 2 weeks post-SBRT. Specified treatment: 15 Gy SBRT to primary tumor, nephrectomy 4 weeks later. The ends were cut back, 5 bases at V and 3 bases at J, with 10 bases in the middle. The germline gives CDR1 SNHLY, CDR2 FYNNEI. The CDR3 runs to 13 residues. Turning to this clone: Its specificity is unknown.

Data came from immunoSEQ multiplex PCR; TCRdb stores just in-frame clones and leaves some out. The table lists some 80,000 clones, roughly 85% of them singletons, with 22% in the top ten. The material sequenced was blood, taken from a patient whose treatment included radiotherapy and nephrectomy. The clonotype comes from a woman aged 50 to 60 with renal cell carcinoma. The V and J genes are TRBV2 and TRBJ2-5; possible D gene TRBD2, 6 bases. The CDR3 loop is CASSLSGEETQYF. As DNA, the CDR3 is TGTGCCAGCAGTCTTTCGGGGGAAGAGACCCAGTACTTC.